This paragraph reports one TCR beta chain. The sample originates from a study of blood T cell repertoires in COVID-19. Sequencing used immunoSEQ multiplex PCR; TCRdb keeps in-frame clones, though not all of them. The repertoire holds some 140,000 clones, with 91% as singletons. The CDR3 consists of 13 residues. Germline CDR1 is LGHDT and CDR2 is YNNKEL (reference sequence). The V end lost 0 bases, the J end lost 9 bases, and 9 bases lay between the germline ends. The sequence was collected from a man aged 45-60 years with acute or convalescent COVID-19. Sequenced material: peripheral blood. The rearrangement uses TRBV3-1 (or the pseudogene TRBV3-2) and TRBJ2-1; D uncertain. The CDR3 DNA is TGTGCCAGCAGCCAAGATCGCGTCGGTGAGCAGTTCTTC. Its protein product is CASSQDRVGEQFF.